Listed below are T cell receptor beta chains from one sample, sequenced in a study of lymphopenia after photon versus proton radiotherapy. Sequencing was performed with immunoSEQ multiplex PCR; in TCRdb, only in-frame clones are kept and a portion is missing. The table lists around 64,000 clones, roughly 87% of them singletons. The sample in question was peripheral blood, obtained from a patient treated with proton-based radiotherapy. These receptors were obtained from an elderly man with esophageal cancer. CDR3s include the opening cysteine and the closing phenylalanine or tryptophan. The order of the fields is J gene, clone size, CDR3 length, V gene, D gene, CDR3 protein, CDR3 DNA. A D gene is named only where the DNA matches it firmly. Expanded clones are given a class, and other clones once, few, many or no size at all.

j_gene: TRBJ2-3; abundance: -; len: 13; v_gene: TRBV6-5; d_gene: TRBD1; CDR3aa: CASRKTGVDTQYF; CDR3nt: TGTGCCAGCAGGAAAACAGGGGTTGATACGCAGTATTTT
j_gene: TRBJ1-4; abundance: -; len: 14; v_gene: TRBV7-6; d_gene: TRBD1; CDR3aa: CASSLTGGGEKLFF; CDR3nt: TGTGCCAGCAGCCTCACAGGGGGAGGTGAAAAACTGTTTTTT
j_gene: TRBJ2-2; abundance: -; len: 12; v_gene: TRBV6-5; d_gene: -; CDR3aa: CAIQANTGELFF; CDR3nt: TGTGCCATACAAGCGAACACCGGGGAGCTGTTTTTT
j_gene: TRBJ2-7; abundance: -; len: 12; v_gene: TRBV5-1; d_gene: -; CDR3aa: CASSYTGNQQYF; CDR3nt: TGCGCCAGCAGCTATACAGGGAATCAGCAGTACTTC
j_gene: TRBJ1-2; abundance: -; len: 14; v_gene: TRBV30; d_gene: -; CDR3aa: CAWSYSGVDYGYTF; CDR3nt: TGTGCCTGGAGTTATTCGGGGGTTGACTATGGCTACACCTTC
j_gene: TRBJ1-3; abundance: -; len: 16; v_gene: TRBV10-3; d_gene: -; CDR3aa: CAISRQVPESGNTIYF; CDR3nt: TGTGCCATCAGCAGACAGGTACCCGAATCTGGAAACACCATATATTTT
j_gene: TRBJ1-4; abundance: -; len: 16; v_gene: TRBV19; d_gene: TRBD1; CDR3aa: CASRRQGASTNEKLFF; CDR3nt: TGTGCCAGTAGAAGACAGGGGGCCTCAACTAATGAAAAACTGTTTTTT
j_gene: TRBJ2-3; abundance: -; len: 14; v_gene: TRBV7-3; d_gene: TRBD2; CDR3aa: CASSLAGVTDTQYF; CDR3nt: TGTGCCAGCAGCTTAGCGGGGGTCACAGATACGCAGTATTTT
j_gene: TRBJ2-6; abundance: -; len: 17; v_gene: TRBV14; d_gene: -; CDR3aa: CASSQERRASGANVLTF; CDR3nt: TGTGCCAGCAGCCAGGAGCGACGGGCCTCTGGGGCCAACGTCCTGACTTTC
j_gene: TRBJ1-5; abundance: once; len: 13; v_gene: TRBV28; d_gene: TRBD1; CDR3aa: CAIKTGGSQPQHF; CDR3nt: TGTGCCATTAAGACAGGGGGGAGTCAGCCCCAGCATTTT
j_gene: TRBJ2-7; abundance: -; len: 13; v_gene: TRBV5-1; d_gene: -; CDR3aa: CASSLAAAYEQYF; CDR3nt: TGCGCCAGCAGCTTGGCCGCGGCTTACGAGCAGTACTTC
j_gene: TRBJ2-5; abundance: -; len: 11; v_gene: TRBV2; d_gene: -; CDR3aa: CASRGQETQYF; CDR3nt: TGTGCCAGCAGGGGCCAAGAGACCCAGTACTTC
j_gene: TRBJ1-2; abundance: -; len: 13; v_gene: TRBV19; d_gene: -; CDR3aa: CASTPRRDYGYTF; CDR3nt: TGTGCCAGTACCCCAAGGCGGGACTATGGCTACACCTTC
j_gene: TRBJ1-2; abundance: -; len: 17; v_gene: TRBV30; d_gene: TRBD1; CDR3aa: CAWYGQGLNLANYGYTF; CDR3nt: TGTGCCTGGTACGGACAGGGCCTCAACCTAGCTAACTATGGCTACACCTTC
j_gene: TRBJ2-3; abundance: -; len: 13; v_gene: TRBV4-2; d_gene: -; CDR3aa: CASSGRLADTQYF; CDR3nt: TGTGCCAGCAGCGGGCGCCTGGCGGATACGCAGTATTTT
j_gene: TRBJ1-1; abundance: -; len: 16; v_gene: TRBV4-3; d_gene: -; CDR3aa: CASSQDAGFGSPEAFF; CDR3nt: TGCGCCAGCAGCCAAGATGCAGGGTTTGGTTCACCTGAAGCTTTCTTT
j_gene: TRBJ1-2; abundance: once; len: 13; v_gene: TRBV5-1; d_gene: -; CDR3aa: CASSFYTRNGYTF; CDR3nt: TGCGCCAGCAGCTTTTACACCCGGAATGGCTACACCTTC
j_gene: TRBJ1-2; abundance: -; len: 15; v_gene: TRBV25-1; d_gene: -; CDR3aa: CASSEWGQLNYGYTF; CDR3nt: TGTGCCAGCAGTGAATGGGGGCAACTGAACTATGGCTACACCTTC
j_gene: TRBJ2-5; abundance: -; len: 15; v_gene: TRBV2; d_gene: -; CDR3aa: CASSEVVDLQETQYF; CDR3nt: TGTGCCAGCAGTGAAGTTGTGGACCTCCAAGAGACCCAGTACTTC
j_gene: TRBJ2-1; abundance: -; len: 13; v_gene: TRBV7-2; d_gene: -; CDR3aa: CASSLVVGDEQFF; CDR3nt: TGTGCCAGCAGCTTAGTGGTTGGGGATGAGCAGTTCTTC
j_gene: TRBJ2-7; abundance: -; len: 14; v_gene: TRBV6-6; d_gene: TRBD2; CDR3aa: CASRPGGVPYEQYF; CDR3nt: TGTGCCAGCAGGCCCGGGGGGGTACCCTACGAGCAGTACTTC
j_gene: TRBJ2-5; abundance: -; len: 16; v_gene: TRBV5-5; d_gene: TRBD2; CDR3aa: CASSLDRTSGVETQYF; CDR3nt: TGTGCCAGCAGCTTGGACCGGACTAGCGGGGTAGAGACCCAGTACTTC